One sample yielded the 12 T cell receptor beta chains listed below, sequenced in a study of cytomegalovirus exposure and HLA in healthy donors. PCR involved 60 Vbeta and 13 Jbeta primers. Libraries were prepared by immunoSEQ multiplex PCR; TCRdb keeps only in-frame clonotypes and omits some of them. This table has roughly 150,000 clones, about 80% appearing once. Sequencing was carried out using PBMCs. These receptors came from a middle-aged woman in good health and CMV-seronegative.

The V gene is TRBV5-1, the J gene TRBJ2-3; TRBD1 matches 7 bases. The CDR3 extends over 14 amino acids. Germline CDR1 SGHRS, CDR2 YFSETQ. The trim removed 6 bases at V and 2 bases at J, leaving 6 bases unmatched. The CDR3: CASTRQGPTDTQYF. The DNA for the CDR3 is TGCGCCAGCACCCGACAGGGACCCACAGATACGCAGTATTTT.

The chain carries TRBV30 and TRBJ1-2; D gene uncertain. Per germline, CDR1 GTSNPN and CDR2 SVGIG (reference sequence). The CDR3 runs to 17 residues. Trimming left V 0 bases short and J 0 bases short, with 17 bases between. The CDR3 nucleotides are TGTGCCTGGAGTGTAGAATTAGCCCTACTAGCTAACTATGGCTACACCTTC. Translation: CAWSVELALLANYGYTF.

This clone was picked up one time. The chain carries TRBV11-2 and TRBJ2-7; 9 positions match TRBD1. Germline loops: CDR1 SGHAT, CDR2 FQNNGV. Trimming at V came to 4 bases and at J to 13 bases, leaving 11 bases not matched to a gene. CDR3 length: 13 residues. DNA of the CDR3: TGTGCCAGCAGCTCGGGGAGATCGGACAGGGGATACTTC. This sequence encodes CASSSGRSDRGYF.

The chain links TRBV30 to TRBJ2-3; weak D call: TRBD2 (5 bases). Trimming cost V 0 bases and J 4 bases, with 8 bases left between them. CDR3 length: 13 amino acids. The V gene's germline CDR1 is GTSNPN and CDR2 SVGIG (reference sequence). The CDR3 DNA reads as TGTGCCTGGAGTGTGGGAGCGGCAGATACGCAGTATTTT. As protein: CAWSVGAADTQYF.

V gene TRBV15 combines with J gene TRBJ2-7; 7 bases fit TRBD2. Germline assignment: CDR1 LNHNV and CDR2 YYDKDF (reference sequence). The CDR3 covers 16 residues. V dropped 5 bases and J dropped 3; count of bases not matched to a gene: 13. CDR3 nucleotide sequence: TGTGCCACCAGCCCCCAACCGCGGGGGAGCGTCTACGAGCAGTACTTC. Its protein is CATSPQPRGSVYEQYF. The complete variable domain, with remaining parts taken from reference TRBV15 and TRBJ2-7, reads DAMVIQNPRYQVTQFGKPVTLSCSQTLNHNVMYWYQQKSSQAPKLLFHYYDKDFNNEADTPDNFQSRRPNTSFCFLDIRSPGLGDTAMYLCATSPQPRGSVYEQYFGPGTRLTVT.

V and J are TRBV27 and TRBJ2-1; 13 bases match TRBD2. There are 15 residues in the CDR3. Germline assignment: CDR1 MNHEY and CDR2 SMNVEV (reference sequence). V shed 5 bases and J 4 bases; nucleotides not matched to a gene: 2. The CDR3 region is CASSRLAGGYNEQFF. The CDR3 DNA reads TGTGCCAGCAGTCGACTAGCGGGAGGATACAATGAGCAGTTCTTC.

The chain joins TRBV30 to TRBJ1-1, with TRBD1 as a possible D gene (5 bases). Germline V CDR1 and CDR2: GTSNPN, SVGIG (reference sequence). The CDR3 spans 10 residues. Trimming stripped 8 bases from V and 5 bases from J, with 9 bases between. In nucleotides, the CDR3 is TGTGCCGGTGACAGTACTGAAGCTTTCTTT. It translates to CAGDSTEAFF.

The table lists this clone with a few counts. This chain joins TRBV7-6 and TRBJ2-1, with 10 bases matching TRBD2. CDR1 and CDR2 (germline): SGHVS, FNYEAQ. V lost 1 base, J lost 7 bases, and 7 bases stayed unmatched. This CDR3 spans 16 amino acids. Written as DNA, the CDR3 is TGTGCCAGCAGCTTAGGAACGGGACTAGCGAGGAATGAGCAGTTCTTC. Protein product: CASSLGTGLARNEQFF.

About this clone itself: One end of the junction is discordant with germline, which a read error may explain. The chain uses TRBV2 and TRBJ2-2, with D possibly TRBD2 on 5 matching bases. Germline loops: CDR1 SNHLY, CDR2 FYNNEI. CDR3 length: 14 residues. In DNA, the CDR3 is TGTGCCAGCACTGAAAGTGAGGGCACCGGGGAGCTGTTTTTT. Its protein product is CASTESEGTGELFF.

The chain has TRBV29-1 and TRBJ1-2, with D perhaps TRBD1 (5 bases). V was cut by 8 bases and J by 2 bases, with 15 bases left in between. This CDR3 is 13 amino acids long. Germline values: CDR1 SQVTM, CDR2 ANQGSEA. Written as DNA, the CDR3 is TGCAGCACACAGGCGACAACCAACTATGGCTACACCTTC. Translating it yields CSTQATTNYGYTF. The full variable domain, rest sourced from reference TRBV29-1 and TRBJ1-2, is SAVISQKPSRDICQRGTSLTIQCQVDSQVTMMFWYRQQPGQSLTLIATANQGSEATYESGFVIDKFPISRPNLTFSTLTVSNMSPEDSSIYLCSTQATTNYGYTFGSGTRLTVV.

This rearrangement joins TRBV27 to TRBJ2-1; TRBD2 aligns across 8 bases. The CDR3 sequence is 19 residues long. Germline V CDR1 and CDR2: MNHEY, SMNVEV (reference sequence). V was pared by 0 bases and J by 6 bases, with 16 bases of the junction left unmatched. CDR3 residues: CASSLSPFRVSGSINEQFF. CDR3 sequence (DNA): TGTGCCAGCAGTTTATCCCCGTTCAGGGTGAGCGGGAGTATCAATGAGCAGTTCTTC.

The V gene is TRBV4-2, the J gene TRBJ2-1; 7 positions agree with TRBD2. This CDR3 is built from 17 residues. V shed 1 base, J shed 1 base, and the junction held 7 bases outside the gene matches. Germline CDR1 reads LGHNA; CDR2 reads YNFKEQ. This CDR3 reads CASSQGTGRESYNEQFF. The CDR3 bases are TGTGCCAGCAGCCAAGGTACTGGGCGGGAGTCCTACAATGAGCAGTTCTTC.